This note documents a single TCR beta chain sequence. The sample originates from a study of blood T cell repertoires in COVID-19. Only in-frame clones appear in the TCRdb table, and some are missing; sequencing was by immunoSEQ multiplex PCR. Of tens of thousands of clones in the sample, roughly 87% were seen once. This CDR3 has 16 residues. The J segment lost 4 bases and the V segment lost 0 bases, leaving 4 bases of the junction unmatched. Per the germline V gene, CDR1 is LGHNA and CDR2 is YSLEER. Specimen: peripheral blood. The TCR originated in a man younger than 30 with COVID-19, enrolled during active disease. The chain couples TRBV4-3 to TRBJ1-3, with 9 bases fitting TRBD1. DNA of the CDR3: TGCGCCAGCAGCCAAGAGGGCGGGACAGGGGGAAACACCATATATTTT. Protein sequence: CASSQEGGTGGNTIYF.